Listed here is a single T cell receptor beta chain. V was shortened by 0 bases and J by 2 bases, with 23 bases between the two germline ends. Germline V CDR1 and CDR2: LGHNA, YNFKEQ. This CDR3 comprises 20 residues. Enrolled through a virtual design, the participants were between 18 and 89 years of age and came from some 25 US areas. Participants were placed into cohorts based on the clinical history they reported. This record comes from a study of blood T cell repertoires in COVID-19. As for the study in general: Specimens from acute and convalescent COVID-19 originated in the United States, Italy and Spain.

As processed by the authors: Quantification of nucleated cells was approximated via reference gene primer amplification. Produced via immunoSEQ multiplex PCR; TCRdb's table is partial and in-frame only. V, J and clone size are taken as reported in that table, and D and trimming were inferred from the DNA itself. The profile covers approximately 220,000 clones, with roughly 90% appearing a single time and around 3.8% taken by the ten largest. The chain employs TRBV4-2 and TRBJ1-3; no firm D call. The sequenced material came from PBMCs or T cells enriched from blood (not recorded which). This receptor was taken from a woman aged 40 to 49 with acute COVID-19. The CDR3 DNA reads TGTGCCAGCAGCCAAGATCTGGGTTTGGGTAGCAGCCGGCCTGGAAACACCATATATTTT. Protein sequence: CASSQDLGLGSSRPGNTIYF.